This TCR beta chain was captured by sequencing in a study of graft-versus-host responses after intestinal transplantation. Overall study: Recipients got multivisceral, liver-intestinal, or isolated intestinal transplants. General study findings and limits: Recipient-marrow GvH clones were detected, some having first appeared in ileum or blood. When patients had graft-donor T cell macrochimerism, their allografts held high graft-versus-host to host-versus-graft clonal ratios.

As to this clone: Its antigen is unknown.

The table came from immunoSEQ multiplex PCR; TCRdb's copy has only in-frame clones and leaves some out. This table has about 120,000 clones, approximately 93% appearing once. V shed 5 bases and J shed 1 base, with 15 bases lying between them. Per the germline V gene, CDR1 is MNHEY and CDR2 is SMNVEV (reference sequence). This CDR3 comprises 16 residues. The sample here was unstimulated CD8+ T cells sorted from spleen or lymph node cells, taken before transplant. V is TRBV27 and J is TRBJ1-5; no definite D call. The source of this sequence is a human donor who was the organ donor for an intestinal transplant. CDR3 region: CASSPGPFGSNQPQHF. The CDR3 nucleotides are TGTGCCAGCAGTCCGGGCCCCTTTGGCAGCAATCAGCCCCAGCATTTT.